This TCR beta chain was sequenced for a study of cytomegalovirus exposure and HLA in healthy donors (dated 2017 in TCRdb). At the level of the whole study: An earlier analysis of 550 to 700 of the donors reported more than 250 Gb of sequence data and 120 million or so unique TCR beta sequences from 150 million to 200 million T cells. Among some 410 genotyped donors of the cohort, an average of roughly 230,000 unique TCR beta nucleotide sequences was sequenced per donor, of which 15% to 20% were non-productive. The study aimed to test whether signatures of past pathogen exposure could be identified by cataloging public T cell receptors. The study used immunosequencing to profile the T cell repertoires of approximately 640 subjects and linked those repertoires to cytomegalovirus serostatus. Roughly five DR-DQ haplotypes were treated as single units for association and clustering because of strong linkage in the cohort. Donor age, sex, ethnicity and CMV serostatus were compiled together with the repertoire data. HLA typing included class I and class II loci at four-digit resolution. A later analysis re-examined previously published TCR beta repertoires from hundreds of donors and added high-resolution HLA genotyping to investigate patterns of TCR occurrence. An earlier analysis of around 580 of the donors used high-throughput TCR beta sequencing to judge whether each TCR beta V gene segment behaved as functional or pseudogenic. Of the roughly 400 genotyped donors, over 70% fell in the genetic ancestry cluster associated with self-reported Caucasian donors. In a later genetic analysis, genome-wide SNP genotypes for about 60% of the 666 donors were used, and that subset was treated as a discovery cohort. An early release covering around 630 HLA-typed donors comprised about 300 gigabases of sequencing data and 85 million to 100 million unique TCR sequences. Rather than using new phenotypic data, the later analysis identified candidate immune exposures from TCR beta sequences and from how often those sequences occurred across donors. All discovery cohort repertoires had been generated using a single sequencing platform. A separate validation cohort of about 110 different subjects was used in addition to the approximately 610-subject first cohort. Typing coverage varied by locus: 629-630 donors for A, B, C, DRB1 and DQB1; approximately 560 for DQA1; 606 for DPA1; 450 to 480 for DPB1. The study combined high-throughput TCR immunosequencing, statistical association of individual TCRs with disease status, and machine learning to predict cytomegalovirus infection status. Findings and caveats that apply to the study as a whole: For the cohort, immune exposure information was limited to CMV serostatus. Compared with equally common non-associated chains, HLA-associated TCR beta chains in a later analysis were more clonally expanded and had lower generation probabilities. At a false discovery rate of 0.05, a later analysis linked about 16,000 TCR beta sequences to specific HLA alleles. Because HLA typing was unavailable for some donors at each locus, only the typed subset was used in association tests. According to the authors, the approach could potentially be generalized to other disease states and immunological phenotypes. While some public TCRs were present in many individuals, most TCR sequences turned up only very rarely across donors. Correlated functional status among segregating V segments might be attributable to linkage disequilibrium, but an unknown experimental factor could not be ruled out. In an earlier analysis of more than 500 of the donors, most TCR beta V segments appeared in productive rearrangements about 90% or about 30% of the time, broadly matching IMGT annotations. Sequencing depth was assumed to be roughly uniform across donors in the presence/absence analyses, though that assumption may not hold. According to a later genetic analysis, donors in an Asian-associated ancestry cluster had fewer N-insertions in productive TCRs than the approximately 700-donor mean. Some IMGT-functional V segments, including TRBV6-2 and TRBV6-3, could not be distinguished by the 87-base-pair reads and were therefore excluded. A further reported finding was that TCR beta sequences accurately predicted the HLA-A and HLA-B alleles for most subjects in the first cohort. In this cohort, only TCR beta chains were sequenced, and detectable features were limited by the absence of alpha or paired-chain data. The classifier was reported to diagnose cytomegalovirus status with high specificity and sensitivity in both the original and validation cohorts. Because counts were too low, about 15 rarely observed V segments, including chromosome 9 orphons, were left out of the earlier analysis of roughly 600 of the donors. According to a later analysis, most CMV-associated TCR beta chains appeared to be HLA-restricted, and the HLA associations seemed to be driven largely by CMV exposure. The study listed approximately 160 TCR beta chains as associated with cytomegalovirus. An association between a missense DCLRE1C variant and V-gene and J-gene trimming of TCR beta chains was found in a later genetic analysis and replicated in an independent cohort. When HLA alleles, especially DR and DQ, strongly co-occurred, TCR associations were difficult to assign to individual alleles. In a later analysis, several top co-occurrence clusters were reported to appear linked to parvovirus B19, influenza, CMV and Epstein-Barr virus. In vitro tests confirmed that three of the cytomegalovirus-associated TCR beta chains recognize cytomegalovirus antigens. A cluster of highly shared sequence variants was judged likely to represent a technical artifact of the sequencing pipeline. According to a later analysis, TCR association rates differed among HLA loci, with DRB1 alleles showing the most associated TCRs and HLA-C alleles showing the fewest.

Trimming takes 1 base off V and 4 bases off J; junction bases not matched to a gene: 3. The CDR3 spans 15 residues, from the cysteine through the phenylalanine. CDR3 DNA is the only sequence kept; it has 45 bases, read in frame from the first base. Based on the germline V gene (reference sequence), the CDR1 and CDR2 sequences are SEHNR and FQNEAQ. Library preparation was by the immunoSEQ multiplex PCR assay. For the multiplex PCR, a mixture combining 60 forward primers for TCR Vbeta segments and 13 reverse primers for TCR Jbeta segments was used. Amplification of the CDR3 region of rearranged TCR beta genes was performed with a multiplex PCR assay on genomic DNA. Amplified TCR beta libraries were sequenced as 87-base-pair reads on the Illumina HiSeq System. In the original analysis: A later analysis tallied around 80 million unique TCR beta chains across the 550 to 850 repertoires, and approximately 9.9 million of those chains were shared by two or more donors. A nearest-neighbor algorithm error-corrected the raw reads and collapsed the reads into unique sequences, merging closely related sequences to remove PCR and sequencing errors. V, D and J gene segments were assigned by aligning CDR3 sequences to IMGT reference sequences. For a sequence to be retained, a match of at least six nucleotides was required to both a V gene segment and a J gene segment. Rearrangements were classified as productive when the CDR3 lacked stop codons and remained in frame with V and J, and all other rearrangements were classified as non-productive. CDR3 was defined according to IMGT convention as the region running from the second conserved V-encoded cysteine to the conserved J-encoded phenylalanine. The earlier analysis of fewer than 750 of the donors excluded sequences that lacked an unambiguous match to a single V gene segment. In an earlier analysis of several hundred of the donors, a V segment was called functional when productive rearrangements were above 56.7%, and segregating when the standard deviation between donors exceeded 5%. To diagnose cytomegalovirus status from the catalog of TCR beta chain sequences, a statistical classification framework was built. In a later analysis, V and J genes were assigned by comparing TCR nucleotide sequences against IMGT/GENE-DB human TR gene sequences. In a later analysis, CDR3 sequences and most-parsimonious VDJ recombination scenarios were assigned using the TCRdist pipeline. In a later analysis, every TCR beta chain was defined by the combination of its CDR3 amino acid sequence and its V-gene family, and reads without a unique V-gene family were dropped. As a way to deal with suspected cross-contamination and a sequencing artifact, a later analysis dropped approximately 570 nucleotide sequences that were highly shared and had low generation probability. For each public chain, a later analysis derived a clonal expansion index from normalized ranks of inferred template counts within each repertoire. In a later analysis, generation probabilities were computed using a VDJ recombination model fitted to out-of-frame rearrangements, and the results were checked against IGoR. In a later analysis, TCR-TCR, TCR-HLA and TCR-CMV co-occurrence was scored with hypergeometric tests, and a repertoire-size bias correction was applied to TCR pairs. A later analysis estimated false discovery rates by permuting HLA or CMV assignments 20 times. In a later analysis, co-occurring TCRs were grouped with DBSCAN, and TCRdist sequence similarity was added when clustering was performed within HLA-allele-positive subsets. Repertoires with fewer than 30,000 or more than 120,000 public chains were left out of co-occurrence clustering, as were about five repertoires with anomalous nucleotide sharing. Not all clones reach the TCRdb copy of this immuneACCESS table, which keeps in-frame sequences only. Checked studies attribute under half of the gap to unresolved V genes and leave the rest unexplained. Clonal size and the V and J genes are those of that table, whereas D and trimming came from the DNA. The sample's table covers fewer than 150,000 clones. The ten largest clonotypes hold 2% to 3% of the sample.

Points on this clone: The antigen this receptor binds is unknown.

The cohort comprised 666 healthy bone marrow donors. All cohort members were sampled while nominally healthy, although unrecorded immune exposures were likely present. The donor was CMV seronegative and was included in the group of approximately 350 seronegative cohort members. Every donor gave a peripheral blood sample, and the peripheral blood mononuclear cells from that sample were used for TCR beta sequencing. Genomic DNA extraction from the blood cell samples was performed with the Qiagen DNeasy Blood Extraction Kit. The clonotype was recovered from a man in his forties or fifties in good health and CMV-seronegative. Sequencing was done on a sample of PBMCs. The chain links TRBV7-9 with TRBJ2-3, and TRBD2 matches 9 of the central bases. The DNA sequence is TGTGCCAGCAGCTTAGGCGGGGGGGTTTCAGATACGCAGTATTTT. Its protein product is CASSLGGGVSDTQYF.